Listed below are T cell receptor beta chains from one sample, sequenced in a study of OX40 agonist ivuxolimab in advanced cancers. TCRdb's table, derived via immunoSEQ multiplex PCR, lists solely in-frame clones and lacks some. This repertoire shows about 82,000 clones, 88% found once; its top ten account for about 0.78%. This specimen was CD4+ or CD8+ T cells sorted from blood, taken in a trial of the OX40 agonist ivuxolimab. The receptors here all came from an adult with an advanced solid tumor such as melanoma, head and neck, liver or kidney cancer. Each CDR3 is given with its conserved first and last residue. The D gene is left open where the match is weak. Clone size is not always given. Where it is, it says once, few, many or a class for expanded clones.

j_call: TRBJ1-5
d_call: TRBD1
clone_size: -
v_call: TRBV7-8
cdr3_aa: CASSLGHRGIQQPQHF
cdr3_nt: TGTGCCAGCAGCCTTGGGCACAGGGGGATTCAACAGCCCCAGCATTTT

j_call: TRBJ1-6
d_call: TRBD1
clone_size: -
v_call: TRBV6-5
cdr3_aa: CASSYRQGQSPLHF
cdr3_nt: TGTGCCAGCAGTTACCGACAGGGCCAATCACCCCTCCACTTT

j_call: TRBJ2-7
d_call: TRBD1
clone_size: -
v_call: TRBV6-1
cdr3_aa: CASSEAEGQGFYEQYF
cdr3_nt: TGTGCCAGCAGTGAAGCGGAGGGACAGGGGTTCTACGAGCAGTACTTC

j_call: TRBJ2-7
d_call: TRBD2
clone_size: -
v_call: TRBV2
cdr3_aa: CASRAAGGPGQYF
cdr3_nt: TGTGCCAGCAGGGCGGCGGGAGGGCCGGGGCAGTACTTC

j_call: TRBJ2-5
d_call: -
clone_size: -
v_call: TRBV30
cdr3_aa: CAWSYGTRETQYF
cdr3_nt: TGTGCCTGGAGTTACGGGACCCGGGAGACCCAGTACTTC

j_call: TRBJ2-7
d_call: -
clone_size: -
v_call: TRBV15
cdr3_aa: CATSSGSREQYF
cdr3_nt: TGTGCCACCAGCAGTGGATCGAGGGAGCAGTACTTC

j_call: TRBJ2-2
d_call: -
clone_size: -
v_call: TRBV2
cdr3_aa: CASRESDRATGELFF
cdr3_nt: TGTGCCAGCAGGGAGTCCGATCGGGCCACCGGGGAGCTGTTTTTT

j_call: TRBJ2-5
d_call: TRBD1
clone_size: -
v_call: TRBV5-4
cdr3_aa: CASSFTGQGPETQYF
cdr3_nt: TGTGCCAGCAGCTTTACCGGACAGGGGCCAGAGACCCAGTACTTC

j_call: TRBJ2-1
d_call: -
clone_size: -
v_call: TRBV18
cdr3_aa: CASSRGNEQFF
cdr3_nt: TGTGCCAGCTCACGGGGAAATGAGCAGTTCTTC

j_call: TRBJ2-7
d_call: TRBD1
clone_size: -
v_call: TRBV18
cdr3_aa: CASSPDRFLYEQYF
cdr3_nt: TGTGCCAGCTCACCGGACAGGTTCTTGTACGAGCAGTACTTC

j_call: TRBJ2-7
d_call: TRBD2
clone_size: -
v_call: TRBV27
cdr3_aa: CASKRGRVGEQYF
cdr3_nt: TGTGCCAGCAAACGCGGGAGGGTTGGCGAGCAGTACTTC

j_call: TRBJ1-1
d_call: -
clone_size: -
v_call: TRBV5-8
cdr3_aa: CASSLAGMNTEAFF
cdr3_nt: TGTGCCAGCAGCTTGGCGGGAATGAACACTGAAGCTTTCTTT

j_call: TRBJ1-2
d_call: -
clone_size: -
v_call: TRBV4-3
cdr3_aa: CASSQGDRNVDYGYTF
cdr3_nt: TGCGCCAGCAGCCAGGGAGACAGGAACGTCGACTATGGCTACACCTTC

j_call: TRBJ1-2
d_call: -
clone_size: -
v_call: TRBV28
cdr3_aa: CASSLSDGAYGYTF
cdr3_nt: TGTGCCAGCAGTTTATCCGACGGGGCCTATGGCTACACCTTC

j_call: TRBJ1-2
d_call: TRBD1
clone_size: few
v_call: TRBV28
cdr3_aa: CASSPPGTGWANYGYTF
cdr3_nt: TGTGCCAGCAGTCCCCCCGGGACAGGGTGGGCTAACTATGGCTACACCTTC

j_call: TRBJ2-7
d_call: TRBD2
clone_size: -
v_call: TRBV14
cdr3_aa: CASSQEWEGNYEQYF
cdr3_nt: TGTGCCAGCAGCCAAGAATGGGAGGGGAACTACGAGCAGTACTTC

j_call: TRBJ2-1
d_call: -
clone_size: -
v_call: TRBV30
cdr3_aa: CAWSLASPYNEQFF
cdr3_nt: TGTGCCTGGAGTTTGGCATCACCCTACAATGAGCAGTTCTTC

j_call: TRBJ2-3
d_call: -
clone_size: once
v_call: TRBV19
cdr3_aa: CASSSGWGSTDTQYF
cdr3_nt: TGTGCCAGTAGTAGTGGATGGGGGAGCACAGATACGCAGTATTTT

j_call: TRBJ2-7
d_call: -
clone_size: -
v_call: TRBV30
cdr3_aa: CAWSVGGEVNEQYF
cdr3_nt: TGTGCCTGGAGTGTTGGAGGGGAGGTCAACGAGCAGTACTTC

j_call: TRBJ2-3
d_call: -
clone_size: once
v_call: TRBV19
cdr3_aa: CASQVVDTQYF
cdr3_nt: TGTGCCAGTCAGGTCGTAGATACGCAGTATTTT

j_call: TRBJ1-5
d_call: TRBD1
clone_size: -
v_call: TRBV6-1
cdr3_aa: CASSRPGQGNQPQHF
cdr3_nt: TGTGCCAGCAGTAGACCGGGACAGGGTAATCAGCCCCAGCATTTT

j_call: TRBJ1-1
d_call: -
clone_size: -
v_call: TRBV6-1
cdr3_aa: CASKVRGGRSEAFF
cdr3_nt: TGTGCCAGCAAAGTGAGGGGGGGGCGGTCTGAAGCTTTCTTT

j_call: TRBJ1-5
d_call: TRBD1
clone_size: -
v_call: TRBV6-1
cdr3_aa: CASSGTGGGNQPQHF
cdr3_nt: TGTGCCAGCAGTGGCACAGGGGGCGGCAATCAGCCCCAGCATTTT

j_call: TRBJ1-1
d_call: TRBD1
clone_size: once
v_call: TRBV18
cdr3_aa: CASSPGTGGNTEAFF
cdr3_nt: TGTGCCAGCTCACCGGGGACAGGGGGGAACACTGAAGCTTTCTTT

j_call: TRBJ2-3
d_call: -
clone_size: -
v_call: TRBV25-1
cdr3_aa: CASSRQLDTQYF
cdr3_nt: TGTGCCAGCAGTAGACAATTAGATACGCAGTATTTT

j_call: TRBJ1-2
d_call: -
clone_size: -
v_call: TRBV5-1
cdr3_aa: CASSYLTSAGSDYGYTF
cdr3_nt: TGCGCCAGCAGCTACCTGACGTCCGCAGGTTCGGACTATGGCTACACCTTC

j_call: TRBJ1-1
d_call: -
clone_size: -
v_call: TRBV19
cdr3_aa: CASSRDRNTEAFF
cdr3_nt: TGTGCCAGTAGTCGAGACAGGAACACTGAAGCTTTCTTT

j_call: TRBJ1-5
d_call: -
clone_size: -
v_call: TRBV6-5
cdr3_aa: CASSYSRVSNQPQHF
cdr3_nt: TGTGCCAGCAGTTACTCGAGGGTAAGCAATCAGCCCCAGCATTTT

j_call: TRBJ1-4
d_call: TRBD1
clone_size: -
v_call: TRBV11-1
cdr3_aa: CASSLGRGLPNEKLFF
cdr3_nt: TGTGCCAGCAGCTTAGGCAGGGGGCTGCCTAATGAAAAACTGTTTTTT

j_call: TRBJ1-2
d_call: TRBD1
clone_size: -
v_call: TRBV30
cdr3_aa: CAWSRGQHGYTF
cdr3_nt: TGTGCCTGGAGCAGGGGGCAGCATGGCTACACCTTC

j_call: TRBJ1-2
d_call: -
clone_size: -
v_call: TRBV19
cdr3_aa: CASSDIEGVYGYTF
cdr3_nt: TGTGCCAGTAGTGACATCGAGGGAGTCTATGGCTACACCTTC

j_call: TRBJ1-3
d_call: -
clone_size: once
v_call: TRBV28
cdr3_aa: CASSLLGSGNTIYF
cdr3_nt: TGTGCCAGCAGTTTACTGGGATCTGGAAACACCATATATTTT

j_call: TRBJ2-7
d_call: -
clone_size: medium-sized
v_call: TRBV2
cdr3_aa: CATRDLGYEQYF
cdr3_nt: TGTGCCACCCGGGACCTGGGCTACGAGCAGTACTTC

j_call: TRBJ1-1
d_call: -
clone_size: -
v_call: TRBV6-4
cdr3_aa: CASSGQPGGTEAFF
cdr3_nt: TGTGCCAGCAGTGGACAACCCGGGGGGACTGAAGCTTTCTTT

j_call: TRBJ2-2
d_call: TRBD2
clone_size: -
v_call: TRBV6-1
cdr3_aa: CASSRGANTGELFF
cdr3_nt: TGTGCCAGCAGTCGGGGGGCGAACACCGGGGAGCTGTTTTTT

j_call: TRBJ1-2
d_call: TRBD1
clone_size: -
v_call: TRBV6-6
cdr3_aa: CASRDRLDGYTF
cdr3_nt: TGTGCCAGCCGGGACAGGTTGGACGGCTACACCTTC

j_call: TRBJ2-3
d_call: TRBD1
clone_size: -
v_call: TRBV29-1
cdr3_aa: CSVLDRGPTDTQYF
cdr3_nt: TGCAGCGTTTTAGACAGGGGGCCCACAGATACGCAGTATTTT

j_call: TRBJ2-1
d_call: TRBD1
clone_size: -
v_call: TRBV7-2
cdr3_aa: CASSADRVPVNEQFF
cdr3_nt: TGTGCCAGCAGCGCAGACAGGGTCCCCGTCAATGAGCAGTTCTTC

j_call: TRBJ2-7
d_call: TRBD1
clone_size: -
v_call: TRBV28
cdr3_aa: CASSLPQGVIYEQYF
cdr3_nt: TGTGCCAGCAGTCTCCCACAGGGGGTTATCTACGAGCAGTACTTC

j_call: TRBJ2-7
d_call: -
clone_size: -
v_call: TRBV4-1
cdr3_aa: CASSQDWQGSREQYF
cdr3_nt: TGCGCCAGCAGCCAAGATTGGCAGGGGTCGCGTGAGCAGTACTTC

j_call: TRBJ2-7
d_call: TRBD1
clone_size: -
v_call: TRBV5-1
cdr3_aa: CASSTKGAGSYEQYF
cdr3_nt: TGCGCCAGCAGCACGAAGGGGGCGGGCTCCTACGAGCAGTACTTC

j_call: TRBJ2-1
d_call: TRBD2
clone_size: -
v_call: TRBV5-4
cdr3_aa: CASSLGGLAGVGEQFF
cdr3_nt: TGTGCCAGCAGCCTGGGGGGACTAGCGGGAGTGGGTGAGCAGTTCTTC

j_call: TRBJ2-7
d_call: -
clone_size: -
v_call: TRBV7-2
cdr3_aa: CASSLGPGNPYEQYF
cdr3_nt: TGTGCCAGCAGCTTAGGGCCGGGCAATCCCTACGAGCAGTACTTC

j_call: TRBJ2-7
d_call: -
clone_size: -
v_call: TRBV6-5
cdr3_aa: CASSYSGFYEQYF
cdr3_nt: TGTGCCAGCAGTTACTCGGGGTTCTACGAGCAGTACTTC

j_call: TRBJ2-1
d_call: -
clone_size: -
v_call: TRBV20-1
cdr3_aa: CSASGRWEQFF
cdr3_nt: TGCAGTGCTAGTGGGAGGTGGGAGCAGTTCTTC

j_call: TRBJ2-3
d_call: TRBD1
clone_size: -
v_call: TRBV7-2
cdr3_aa: CASSHGGQLDFPDTQYF
cdr3_nt: TGTGCCAGCAGCCATGGGGGACAGCTAGATTTCCCAGATACGCAGTATTTT

j_call: TRBJ2-5
d_call: TRBD2
clone_size: -
v_call: TRBV5-1
cdr3_aa: CASSFSGSEETQYF
cdr3_nt: TGCGCCAGCAGCTTTAGCGGGAGCGAAGAGACCCAGTACTTC

j_call: TRBJ2-1
d_call: -
clone_size: -
v_call: TRBV5-4
cdr3_aa: CASGWAGSDNEQFF
cdr3_nt: TGTGCCTCCGGGTGGGCGGGGAGCGACAATGAGCAGTTCTTC

j_call: TRBJ1-2
d_call: -
clone_size: once
v_call: TRBV5-6
cdr3_aa: CASSWDGANYGYTF
cdr3_nt: TGTGCCAGCAGCTGGGACGGCGCTAACTATGGCTACACCTTC

j_call: TRBJ2-1
d_call: TRBD2
clone_size: once
v_call: TRBV19
cdr3_aa: CASRLANLSSYNEQFF
cdr3_nt: TGTGCCAGCCGACTAGCGAATCTAAGCTCCTACAATGAGCAGTTCTTC

j_call: TRBJ2-3
d_call: TRBD2
clone_size: -
v_call: TRBV14
cdr3_aa: CASSSSGRATDTQYF
cdr3_nt: TGTGCCAGCAGCTCTAGCGGGAGGGCAACAGATACGCAGTATTTT

j_call: TRBJ2-3
d_call: -
clone_size: -
v_call: TRBV15
cdr3_aa: CATSLEHSSDTQYF
cdr3_nt: TGTGCCACCAGCCTCGAACACTCCTCAGATACGCAGTATTTT

j_call: TRBJ2-1
d_call: -
clone_size: -
v_call: TRBV28
cdr3_aa: CASTGGAESSYNEQFF
cdr3_nt: TGTGCCAGCACCGGTGGGGCGGAGTCTAGCTACAATGAGCAGTTCTTC

j_call: TRBJ1-1
d_call: -
clone_size: -
v_call: TRBV5-1
cdr3_aa: CASSSEFMNTEAFF
cdr3_nt: TGCGCCAGCAGCTCAGAGTTCATGAACACTGAAGCTTTCTTT

j_call: TRBJ1-5
d_call: TRBD1
clone_size: -
v_call: TRBV10-3
cdr3_aa: CAISDRQGHQPQHF
cdr3_nt: TGTGCCATCAGTGACAGACAGGGCCACCAGCCCCAGCATTTT

j_call: TRBJ2-2
d_call: -
clone_size: -
v_call: TRBV7-3
cdr3_aa: CASSLRGSGELFF
cdr3_nt: TGTGCCAGCAGCTTAAGGGGCTCCGGGGAGCTGTTTTTT

j_call: TRBJ1-3
d_call: -
clone_size: -
v_call: TRBV19
cdr3_aa: CASSVDNSGNTIYF
cdr3_nt: TGTGCCAGTAGCGTTGACAACTCTGGAAACACCATATATTTT

j_call: TRBJ2-7
d_call: -
clone_size: -
v_call: TRBV5-5
cdr3_aa: CASSGTGAAGGIGGQYF
cdr3_nt: TGTGCCAGCAGCGGAACCGGGGCCGCTGGCGGGATCGGGGGGCAGTACTTC